This record covers a single T cell receptor (beta chain). The length of the CDR3 is 16 residues. Per the germline V gene, CDR1 is SEHNR and CDR2 is FQNEAQ (reference sequence). V shed 0 bases, J shed 0 bases, and the junction held 2 bases outside the gene matches. Using immunoSEQ multiplex PCR, the repertoire was profiled, and TCRdb retains in-frame clones only, with some absent. The sample holds about 38,000 clones; more than 70% are singletons and the top ten take 0.45% to 0.55%. This sample is drawn from a study of STAT5B mutations in CD4+ large granular lymphocyte leukemia. V is TRBV7-9 and J is TRBJ2-3; TRBD1 aligns across 8 bases. The specimen sequenced was CD4+ T cells from blood buffy coats. This clonotype was obtained from a human donor in good health. The CDR3 DNA is TGTGCCAGCAGCTTAGCGCAGGGGGCTAGCACAGATACGCAGTATTTT. This encodes CASSLAQGASTDTQYF.